The source of this TCR beta chain is a study of naive and memory T cell subsets. This clonotype was counted a few times. CD8 T cells were positively selected from what remained after CD4 positive selection. Both TRBC1 and TRBC2 were covered by a beta constant-region primer of two equimolar oligonucleotides. TCRdb called the UMI-ligation and nested PCR reads again in MiXCR, with one record for every CDR3 protein. This table has 130,000 to 150,000 distinct CDR3 sequences, 15% to 20% appearing once. The V end was cut by 4 bases, the J end by 0 bases, with 9 bases between. The germline gives CDR1 LGHDT, CDR2 YNNKEL (reference sequence). The CDR3 length is 14 residues.

The chain employs TRBV3-1 and TRBJ1-1; no reliable D call. The material sequenced was naive CD4+ T cells from blood. This TCR derives from a human donor in good health. Here the CDR3 DNA reads TGTGCCAGCAGCCGTACAGCAGTGAACACTGAAGCTTTCTTT. Its translation is CASSRTAVNTEAFF.